A selection of T cell receptor beta chains follows, all from one sample in a study of human T cells and chemical hapten exposure. TCRdb fed the RACE reads into MiXCR, producing one record per CDR3 protein. Among under 450,000 distinct CDR3 sequences, 4.8% were seen once, and the ten largest hold roughly 2.4%. Material: whole blood, obtained in connection with sensitization to the hapten diphenylcyclopropenone (DPC). The receptor set was obtained from a woman between 45 and 65 years old with alopecia areata. Some clones in this sample may be carry-over from other donors' samples. CDR3s include the opening cysteine and the closing phenylalanine or tryptophan. The D gene is left open where the match is weak. Clone size is stated in some rows and not others, as once, few, many or a class when expanded.

CDR3aa	CDR3nt	d_gene	v_gene	j_gene	abundance
CASSPRNTDTQYF	TGTGCCAGCAGTCCCCGGAACACAGATACGCAGTATTTT	-	TRBV6-2/TRBV6-3	TRBJ2-3	many
CSAPGLAGSLLEQYF	TGCAGTGCCCCCGGACTAGCGGGGAGCCTCTTGGAGCAGTACTTC	TRBD2	TRBV20-1	TRBJ2-7	many
CASSLDGQTGNTIYF	TGCGCCAGCAGCCTAGACGGACAAACTGGAAACACCATATATTTT	-	TRBV5-1	TRBJ1-3	few
CSATPGQGLYEQYF	TGCAGTGCTACCCCGGGACAGGGTCTCTACGAGCAGTACTTC	TRBD1	TRBV20-1	TRBJ2-7	-
CSAREGASNGNSPLHF	TGCAGTGCTAGAGAAGGAGCAAGCAACGGTAATTCACCCCTCCACTTT	-	TRBV20-1	TRBJ1-6	-
CASSRTGLVETQYF	TGTGCCAGCTCCAGGACAGGGCTCGTAGAGACCCAGTACTTC	TRBD1	TRBV7-8	TRBJ2-5	many
CASRNRQGMNTEAFF	TGTGCCAGCAGGAACCGACAGGGGATGAACACTGAAGCTTTCTTT	TRBD1	TRBV7-9	TRBJ1-1	many
CASVGSGLTEAFF	TGTGCCAGCGTCGGTTCCGGCCTCACTGAAGCTTTCTTT	-	TRBV27	TRBJ1-1	many
CSAREWGYRTEAFF	TGCAGTGCTAGAGAGTGGGGGTACAGGACTGAAGCTTTCTTT	-	TRBV20-1	TRBJ1-1	many
CASGLAGGQETQYF	TGCGCCAGCGGGCTAGCGGGGGGACAAGAGACCCAGTACTTC	TRBD2	TRBV12-3/TRBV12-4	TRBJ2-5	many
CASSRTGTPAPDTQYF	TGTGCCAGCAGCCGGACCGGGACGCCTGCCCCAGATACGCAGTATTTT	-	TRBV7-2	TRBJ2-3	many
CSARSEREGYEQYF	TGCAGTGCTAGGTCCGAGCGGGAGGGCTACGAGCAGTACTTC	TRBD2	TRBV20-1	TRBJ2-7	few
CASSLERIPEKGRKPQHF	TGTGCCAGCAGCTTAGAACGCATCCCCGAGAAGGGTAGGAAGCCCCAGCATTTT	-	TRBV7-8	TRBJ1-5	many
CASSPGMTEAFF	TGTGCCAGCAGCCCCGGAATGACTGAAGCTTTCTTT	-	TRBV7-2	TRBJ1-1	many
CASSPQSGDTQYF	TGTGCCAGCAGCCCGCAGAGTGGGGATACGCAGTATTTT	-	TRBV7-2	TRBJ2-3	many
CASSLLTVDNSPLHF	TGCGCCAGCAGCCTCTTGACAGTTGATAATTCACCCCTCCACTTT	-	TRBV5-1	TRBJ1-6	few
CASSVGGIPGNTIYF	TGTGCCAGCAGCGTAGGGGGGATTCCTGGAAACACCATATATTTT	-	TRBV9	TRBJ1-3	-
CASSLWVNQPQHF	TGTGCCAGCAGCTTGTGGGTCAATCAGCCCCAGCATTTT	-	TRBV5-5	TRBJ1-5	many
CASSRYEVEEGYTF	TGTGCCAGCAGCCGATACGAGGTGGAGGAAGGCTACACCTTC	-	TRBV3-1	TRBJ1-2	many
CASSLGLAGGPHEQYF	TGTGCCAGCAGCTTGGGACTAGCGGGGGGGCCACACGAGCAGTACTTC	TRBD2	TRBV9	TRBJ2-7	few
CASSLGQYTQYF	TGTGCCAGCAGTTTAGGACAGTATACGCAGTATTTT	-	TRBV12-3/TRBV12-4	TRBJ2-3	many
CASSYLPPPSSYEQYF	TGTGCCAGCAGTTACCTCCCTCCGCCTAGCTCCTACGAGCAGTACTTC	-	TRBV6-5	TRBJ2-7	-
CASSENEQYF	TGTGCCAGCAGTGAAAACGAGCAGTACTTC	-	TRBV2	TRBJ2-7	few
CSSPGSRSYNEQFF	TGCAGTTCCCCGGGGTCCCGCTCCTACAATGAGCAGTTCTTC	-	TRBV20-1	TRBJ2-1	-
CANGLAGYDEQYF	TGTGCCAACGGACTAGCGGGGTACGACGAGCAGTACTTC	TRBD2	TRBV2	TRBJ2-7	many
CASSPRTGPNTIYF	TGTGCCAGCAGCCCCCGGACAGGTCCGAACACCATATATTTT	TRBD1	TRBV7-8	TRBJ1-3	many
CASAGTRGHNQPQHF	TGTGCCAGCGCCGGGACCAGGGGCCATAATCAGCCCCAGCATTTT	-	TRBV7-2	TRBJ1-5	many
CASSLTGTGGAVETQYF	TGCGCCAGCAGCTTGACCGGGACAGGGGGCGCGGTGGAGACCCAGTACTTC	TRBD1	TRBV5-1	TRBJ2-5	-
CASSPGLAGTYEQYF	TGTGCCAGCAGCCCCGGACTAGCGGGAACTTACGAGCAGTACTTC	TRBD2	TRBV7-2	TRBJ2-7	many
CASGGQGSNEQFF	TGCGCCAGCGGGGGACAGGGGTCGAATGAGCAGTTCTTC	TRBD1	TRBV5-1	TRBJ2-1	many
CASTSGLGQPQHF	TGTGCCAGCACCTCAGGCCTGGGTCAGCCCCAGCATTTT	-	TRBV7-2	TRBJ1-5	few
CASRAYGEQFF	TGTGCCAGCAGGGCATACGGTGAGCAGTTCTTC	-	TRBV5-6	TRBJ2-1	many
CASVGSRDTFFPNTEAFF	TGTGCCAGCGTCGGTTCAAGGGACACATTTTTCCCGAACACTGAAGCTTTCTTT	-	TRBV27	TRBJ1-1	few